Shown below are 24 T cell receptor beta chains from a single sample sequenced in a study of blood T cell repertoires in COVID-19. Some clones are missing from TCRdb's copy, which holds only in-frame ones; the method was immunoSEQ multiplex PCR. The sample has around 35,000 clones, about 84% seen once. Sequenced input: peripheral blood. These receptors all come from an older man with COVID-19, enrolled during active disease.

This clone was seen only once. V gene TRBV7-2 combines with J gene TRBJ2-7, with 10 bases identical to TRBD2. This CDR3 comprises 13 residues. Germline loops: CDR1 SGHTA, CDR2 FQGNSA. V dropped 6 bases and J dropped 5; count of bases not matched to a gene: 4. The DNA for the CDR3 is TGTGCCAGCAGTTCGGGACTAGCGAACGAGCAGTACTTC. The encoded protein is CASSSGLANEQYF.

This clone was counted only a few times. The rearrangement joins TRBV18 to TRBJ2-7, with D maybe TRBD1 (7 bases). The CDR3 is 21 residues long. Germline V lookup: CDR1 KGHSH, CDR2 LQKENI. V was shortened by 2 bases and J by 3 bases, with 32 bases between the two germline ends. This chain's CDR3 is CASSPKLSGGAGGTSYYEQYF. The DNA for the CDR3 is TGTGCCAGCTCACCAAAACTTTCAGGTGGGGCAGGGGGGACCTCCTACTACGAGCAGTACTTC.

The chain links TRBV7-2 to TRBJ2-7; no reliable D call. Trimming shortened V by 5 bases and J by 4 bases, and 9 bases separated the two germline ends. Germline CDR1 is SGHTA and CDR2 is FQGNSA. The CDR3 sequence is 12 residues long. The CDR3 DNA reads TGTGCCAGCAGCCCGCCAGTATACGAGCAGTACTTC. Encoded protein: CASSPPVYEQYF.

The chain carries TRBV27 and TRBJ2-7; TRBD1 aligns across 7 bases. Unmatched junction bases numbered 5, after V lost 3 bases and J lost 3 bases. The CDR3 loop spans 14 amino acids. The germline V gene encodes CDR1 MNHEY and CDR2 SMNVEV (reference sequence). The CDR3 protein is CASSLHGTDYEQYF. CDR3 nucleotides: TGTGCCAGCAGTTTGCACGGGACAGACTACGAGCAGTACTTC.

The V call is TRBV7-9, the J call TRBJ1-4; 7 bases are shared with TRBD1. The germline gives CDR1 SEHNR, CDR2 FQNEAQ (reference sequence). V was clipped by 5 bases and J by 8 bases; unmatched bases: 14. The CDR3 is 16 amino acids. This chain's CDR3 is CASSPAGWTGEEKLFF. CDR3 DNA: TGTGCCAGCAGCCCCGCCGGGTGGACAGGAGAAGAAAAACTGTTTTTT.

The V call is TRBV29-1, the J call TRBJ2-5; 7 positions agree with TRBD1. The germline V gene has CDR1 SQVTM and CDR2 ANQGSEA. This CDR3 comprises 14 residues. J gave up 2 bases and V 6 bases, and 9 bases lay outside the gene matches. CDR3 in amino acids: CSVHRGPGQETQYF. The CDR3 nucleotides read TGCAGCGTACACAGGGGTCCGGGACAAGAGACCCAGTACTTC.

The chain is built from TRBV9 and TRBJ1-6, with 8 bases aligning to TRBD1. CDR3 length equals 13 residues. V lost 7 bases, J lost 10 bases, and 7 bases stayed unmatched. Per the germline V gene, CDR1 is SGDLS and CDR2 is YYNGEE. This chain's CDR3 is CASGQGLGSPLHF. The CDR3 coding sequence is TGTGCCAGCGGACAGGGTTTGGGGTCACCCCTCCACTTT.

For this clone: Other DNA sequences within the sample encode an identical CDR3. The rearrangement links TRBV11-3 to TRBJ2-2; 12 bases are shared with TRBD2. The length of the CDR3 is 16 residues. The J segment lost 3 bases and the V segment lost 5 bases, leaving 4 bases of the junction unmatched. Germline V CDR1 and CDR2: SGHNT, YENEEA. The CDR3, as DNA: TGTGCCAGCAGCCTTCTAGCGGGAGGGGACACCGGGGAGCTGTTTTTT. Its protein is CASSLLAGGDTGELFF. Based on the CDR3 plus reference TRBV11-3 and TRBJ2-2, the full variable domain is EAGVVQSPRYKIIEKKQPVAFWCNPISGHNTLYWYLQNLGQGPELLIRYENEEAVDDSQLPKDRFSAERLKGVDSTLKIQPAELGDSAVYLCASSLLAGGDTGELFFGEGSRLTVL.

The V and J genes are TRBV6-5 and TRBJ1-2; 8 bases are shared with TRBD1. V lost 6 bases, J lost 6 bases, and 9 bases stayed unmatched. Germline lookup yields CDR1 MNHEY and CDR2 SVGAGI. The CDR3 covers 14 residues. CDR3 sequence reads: CASRRPGQVDGYTF. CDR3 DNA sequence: TGTGCCAGCAGGCGTCCGGGACAGGTGGATGGCTACACCTTC.

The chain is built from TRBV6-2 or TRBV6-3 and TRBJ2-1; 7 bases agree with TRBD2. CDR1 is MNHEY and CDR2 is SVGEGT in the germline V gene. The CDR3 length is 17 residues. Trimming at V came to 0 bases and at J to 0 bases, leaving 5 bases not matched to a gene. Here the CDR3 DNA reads TGTGCCAGCAGTTACTCGATTAGGACTAGCTCCTACAATGAGCAGTTCTTC. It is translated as CASSYSIRTSSYNEQFF.

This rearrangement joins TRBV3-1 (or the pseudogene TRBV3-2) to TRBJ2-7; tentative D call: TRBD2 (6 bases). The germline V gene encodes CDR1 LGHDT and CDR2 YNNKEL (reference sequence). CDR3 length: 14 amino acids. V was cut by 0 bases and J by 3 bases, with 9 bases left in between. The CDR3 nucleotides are TGTGCCAGCAGCCAAGATTCGGGGGTCTACGAGCAGTACTTC. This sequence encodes CASSQDSGVYEQYF.

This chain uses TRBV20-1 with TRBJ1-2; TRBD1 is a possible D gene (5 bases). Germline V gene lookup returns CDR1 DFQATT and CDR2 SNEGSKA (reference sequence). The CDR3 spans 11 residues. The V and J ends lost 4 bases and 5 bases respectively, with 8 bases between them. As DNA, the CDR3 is TGCAGTGCTAACCAGGGTTATGGCTACACCTTC. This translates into CSANQGYGYTF.

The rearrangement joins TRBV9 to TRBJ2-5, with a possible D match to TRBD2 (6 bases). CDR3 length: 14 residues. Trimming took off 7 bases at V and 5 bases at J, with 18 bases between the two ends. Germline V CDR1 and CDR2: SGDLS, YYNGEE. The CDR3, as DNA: TGTGCCAGCGTTGGGGGGTGCAGGATTGAGACCCAGTACTTC. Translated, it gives CASVGGCRIETQYF.

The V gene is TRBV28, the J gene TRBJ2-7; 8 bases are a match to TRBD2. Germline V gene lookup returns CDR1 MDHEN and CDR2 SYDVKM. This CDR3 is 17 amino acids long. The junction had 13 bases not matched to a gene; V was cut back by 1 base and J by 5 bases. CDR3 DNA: TGTGCCAGCAGTTTATACCCCTCCCTGCGGGAGGCAGACGAGCAGTACTTC. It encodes CASSLYPSLREADEQYF.

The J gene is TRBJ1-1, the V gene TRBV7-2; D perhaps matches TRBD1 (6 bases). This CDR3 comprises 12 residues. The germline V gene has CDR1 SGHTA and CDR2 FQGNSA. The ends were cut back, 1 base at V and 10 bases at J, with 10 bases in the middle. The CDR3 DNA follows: TGTGCCAGCAGCTTAGGGGGGCCAGCAGCTTTCTTT. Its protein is CASSLGGPAAFF.

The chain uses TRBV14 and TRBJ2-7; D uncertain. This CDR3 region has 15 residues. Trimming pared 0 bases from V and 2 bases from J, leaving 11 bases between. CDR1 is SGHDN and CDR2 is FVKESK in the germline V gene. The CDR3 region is CASSQDLVRAYEQYF. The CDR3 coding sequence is TGTGCCAGCAGCCAAGATCTGGTCCGAGCCTACGAGCAGTACTTC. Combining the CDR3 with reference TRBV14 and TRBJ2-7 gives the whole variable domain EAGVTQFPSHSVIEKGQTVTLRCDPISGHDNLYWYRRVMGKEIKFLLHFVKESKQDESGMPNNRFLAERTGGTYSTLKVQPAELEDSGVYFCASSQDLVRAYEQYFGPGTRLTVT.

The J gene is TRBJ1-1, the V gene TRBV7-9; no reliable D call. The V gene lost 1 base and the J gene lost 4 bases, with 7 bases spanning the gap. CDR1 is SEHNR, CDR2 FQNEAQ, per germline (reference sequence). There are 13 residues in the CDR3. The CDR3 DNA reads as TGTGCCAGCAGCTTAGAATTCCGCACTGAAGCTTTCTTT. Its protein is CASSLEFRTEAFF. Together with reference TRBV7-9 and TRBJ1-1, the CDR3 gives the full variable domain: DTGVSQNPRHKITKRGQNVTFRCDPISEHNRLYWYRQTLGQGPEFLTYFQNEAQLEKSRLLSDRFSAERPKGSFSTLEIQRTEQGDSAMYLCASSLEFRTEAFFGQGTRLTVV.

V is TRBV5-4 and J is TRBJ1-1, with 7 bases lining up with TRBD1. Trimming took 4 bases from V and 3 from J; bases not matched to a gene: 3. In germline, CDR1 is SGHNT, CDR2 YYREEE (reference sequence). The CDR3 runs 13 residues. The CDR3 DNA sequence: TGTGCCAGCAGCGACCAGGGGGACACTGAAGCTTTCTTT. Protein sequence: CASSDQGDTEAFF.

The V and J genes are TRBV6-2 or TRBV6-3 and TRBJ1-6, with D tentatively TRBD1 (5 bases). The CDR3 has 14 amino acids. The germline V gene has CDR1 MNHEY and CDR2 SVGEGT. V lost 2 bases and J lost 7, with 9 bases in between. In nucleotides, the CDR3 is TGTGCCAGCAGTTACGGGCCAGGGAATTCACCCCTCCACTTT. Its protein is CASSYGPGNSPLHF.

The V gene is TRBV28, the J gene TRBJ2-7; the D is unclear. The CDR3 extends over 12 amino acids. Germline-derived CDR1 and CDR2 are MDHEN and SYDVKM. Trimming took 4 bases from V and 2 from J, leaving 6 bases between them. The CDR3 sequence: CASSSSAYEQYF. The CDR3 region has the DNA TGTGCCAGCAGTTCCTCGGCCTACGAGCAGTACTTC. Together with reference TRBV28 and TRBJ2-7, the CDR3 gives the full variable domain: DVKVTQSSRYLVKRTGEKVFLECVQDMDHENMFWYRQDPGLGLRLIYFSYDVKMKEKGDIPEGYSVSREKKERFSLILESASTNQTSMYLCASSSSAYEQYFGPGTRLTVT.

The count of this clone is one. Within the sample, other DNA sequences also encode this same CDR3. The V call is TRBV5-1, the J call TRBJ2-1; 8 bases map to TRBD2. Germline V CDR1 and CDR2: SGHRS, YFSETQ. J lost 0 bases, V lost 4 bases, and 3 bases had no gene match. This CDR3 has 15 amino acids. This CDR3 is CASSPSGSSYNEQFF. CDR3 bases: TGCGCCAGCAGCCCCAGCGGGAGCTCCTACAATGAGCAGTTCTTC.

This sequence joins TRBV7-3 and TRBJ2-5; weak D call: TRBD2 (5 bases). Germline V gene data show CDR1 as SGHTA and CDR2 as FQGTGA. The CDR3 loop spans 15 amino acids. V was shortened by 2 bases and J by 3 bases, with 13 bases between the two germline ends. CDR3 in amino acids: CASSLGGLPKETQYF. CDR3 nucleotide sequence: TGTGCCAGCAGCTTAGGCGGACTCCCCAAAGAGACCCAGTACTTC.

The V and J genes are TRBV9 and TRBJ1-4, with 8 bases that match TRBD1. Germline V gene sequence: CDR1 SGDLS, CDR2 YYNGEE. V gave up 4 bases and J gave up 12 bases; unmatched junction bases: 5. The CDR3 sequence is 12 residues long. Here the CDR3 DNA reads TGTGCCAGCAGCCTTGGACAGGGTGAACTGTTTTTT. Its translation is CASSLGQGELFF.

The CDR3 bases are TGTGCCAGCTCACCAGACAGGGGATTCGGTGGCTACACCTTC. Translated, it gives CASSPDRGFGGYTF. The chain is built from TRBV18 and TRBJ1-2; TRBD1 agrees at 8 bases. The junction had 6 bases not matched to a gene; V was cut back by 2 bases and J by 7 bases. The CDR3 spans 14 residues. Germline assignment: CDR1 KGHSH and CDR2 LQKENI.